This TCR beta chain was identified during a study of CD8 T cells in ankylosing spondylitis. This clonotype was observed many times. Its antigen remains unknown. Study conclusions and caveats: Disease-linked clones reportedly showed significant enrichment in matched ankylosing spondylitis synovial fluid. The study identified a TCR beta motif of under ten highly homologous variants that appeared characteristic of ankylosing spondylitis blood.

Quantitative molecular-barcoded 5'-RACE generated the TCR beta libraries. TCRdb itself ran the 5' RACE reads through MiXCR, one entry per CDR3 protein. The sample yields about 240,000 distinct CDR3 sequences, around 11% seen once. The germline V gene encodes CDR1 KGHDR and CDR2 SFDVKD. V lost 4 bases and J 4 bases, leaving 15 bases between the germline ends. The CDR3 is 16 residues long. The receptor comes from a male donor with ankylosing spondylitis or in good health (not recorded which). The specimen sequenced was blood, either unsorted or a sorted T cell fraction (not recorded which). V is TRBV24-1 and J is TRBJ2-2, with D uncertain. CDR3: CATSDRTRRGTGELFF. The CDR3 DNA is TGTGCCACCAGTGACCGAACGCGGAGAGGCACCGGGGAGCTGTTTTTT.